The 9 T cell receptor beta chains listed next were all sequenced from one sample in a study of cytomegalovirus exposure and HLA in healthy donors. PCR employed 60 Vbeta and 13 Jbeta primers. Profiled with immunoSEQ multiplex PCR; TCRdb holds only in-frame clones, not every one. The sample records some 130,000 clones, about 74% being singletons. The material sequenced was PBMCs. The receptor set was obtained from a man aged 30-40 years in good health and CMV-seronegative.

This sequence joins TRBV27 and TRBJ2-1; TRBD2 agrees at 12 bases. Germline V gene sequence: CDR1 MNHEY, CDR2 SMNVEV (reference sequence). This CDR3 comprises 16 residues. The junction had 6 bases not matched to a gene; V was cut back by 5 bases and J by 4 bases. In DNA form, the CDR3 reads TGTGCCAGCAGTCCAACTAGCGGGAGGCGGTACAATGAGCAGTTCTTC. This codes for CASSPTSGRRYNEQFF.

This chain joins TRBV4-1 and TRBJ2-7; 11 nucleotides agree with TRBD2. The CDR3 covers 16 residues. The germline gives CDR1 MGHRA, CDR2 YSYEKL. J lost 9 bases, V lost 1 base, and 11 bases had no gene match. CDR3 bases: TGCGCCAGCAGCCAAGTTGGGGGAATAGCGGGAGGGCGGCAGTACTTC. As protein: CASSQVGGIAGGRQYF.

The genes are TRBV11-3 and TRBJ2-1; TRBD1 is a possible D gene (6 bases). The germline V gene encodes CDR1 SGHNT and CDR2 YENEEA. The V end was cut by 3 bases, the J end by 2 bases, with 14 bases between. CDR3 size: 16 residues. CDR3 region: CASSLKGTGTYNEQFF. CDR3 DNA sequence: TGTGCCAGCAGCTTGAAGGGAACAGGGACCTACAATGAGCAGTTCTTC.

This chain uses TRBV9 with TRBJ2-3; the match to TRBD2 covers 8 bases. J lost 1 base, V lost 4 bases, and 8 bases had no gene match. In germline, CDR1 is SGDLS, CDR2 YYNGEE. The CDR3 contains 16 residues. This CDR3 is CASSRLGRVGTDTQYF. For the CDR3, the DNA is TGTGCCAGCAGCCGCCTCGGGAGGGTGGGCACAGATACGCAGTATTTT.

The rearrangement uses TRBV6-5 and TRBJ2-7; 11 bases fit TRBD2. Germline CDR1 reads MNHEY; CDR2 reads SVGAGI. CDR3 length: 15 amino acids. J was trimmed by 4 bases and V by 5 bases; bases with no gene match: 7. The CDR3 region has the DNA TGTGCCAGCAGTCCAACTAGCGGGAGTAAATACGAGCAGTACTTC. It specifies CASSPTSGSKYEQYF.

The chain joins TRBV7-6 to TRBJ1-2, with D hard to call. CDR3 length: 14 residues. CDR1 SGHVS and CDR2 FNYEAQ come from the germline V gene. Trimming took 5 bases from V and 3 from J, leaving 13 bases between them. CDR3 nucleotides: TGTGCCAGCAGCCCCGATAGAGCCTACTATGGCTACACCTTC. Amino acid sequence: CASSPDRAYYGYTF.

The V call is TRBV4-1, the J call TRBJ2-1; 10 nucleotides agree with TRBD2. The V segment lost 1 base and the J segment 4 bases; nucleotides outside the gene matches: 13. Germline-derived CDR1 and CDR2 are MGHRA and YSYEKL. The CDR3 is 19 amino acids. The CDR3 here is CASSQVGTSATGVYNEQFF. The DNA for the CDR3 is TGCGCCAGCAGCCAAGTGGGGACTAGCGCAACCGGGGTTTACAATGAGCAGTTCTTC.

This chain links TRBV19 with TRBJ2-1; TRBD2 agrees at 12 bases. The CDR3 is 16 residues long. From germline, CDR1 is LNHDA and CDR2 SQIVND (reference sequence). The V segment lost 5 bases and the J segment 9 bases; nucleotides outside the gene matches: 11. The CDR3 DNA reads TGTGCCAGTAGTGTGTCCGGGACTAGCGGGCGGAGTGAGCAGTTCTTC. This sequence encodes CASSVSGTSGRSEQFF.

This clone was seen a handful of times. This chain uses TRBV29-1 with TRBJ2-7; 10 bases are a match to TRBD2. The CDR3 extends over 13 amino acids. CDR1 and CDR2 (germline): SQVTM, ANQGSEA. J lost 7 bases, V lost 7 bases, and 10 bases had no gene match. The CDR3 DNA sequence: TGCAGCGCCCGAAGAGCGGGAGGGGAAGAGCAGTACTTC. The encoded protein is CSARRAGGEEQYF.